These 2 T cell receptor beta chains were all obtained from the same sample, sequenced in a study of lymphopenia after photon versus proton radiotherapy. The table came from immunoSEQ multiplex PCR; TCRdb's copy has only in-frame clones and leaves some out. The repertoire holds roughly 18,000 clones, with around nine tenths as singletons. Sequences were derived from peripheral blood, sampled from a patient treated with proton-based radiotherapy. These receptors all stem from a man between 65 and 79 years old with pancreatic cancer.

The chain links TRBV15 to TRBJ2-1; D gene unclear. CDR1 and CDR2 from the germline V gene are LNHNV and YYDKDF (reference sequence). With 3 bases removed from V and 13 bases from J, the gap between germline ends came to 10 bases. The CDR3 covers 11 residues. CDR3 sequence: CATSSGRLQFF. In DNA form, the CDR3 reads TGTGCCACCAGCAGCGGCCGGCTCCAGTTCTTC.

The chain combines TRBV4-2 with TRBJ1-6, with D perhaps TRBD1 (6 bases). The CDR3 spans 14 residues. In germline, CDR1 is LGHNA, CDR2 YNFKEQ. V lost 1 base and J lost 10, with 11 bases in between. CDR3 region: CASSQGGGQSPLHF. The DNA of the CDR3 is TGTGCCAGCAGCCAAGGCGGGGGCCAATCACCCCTCCACTTT.